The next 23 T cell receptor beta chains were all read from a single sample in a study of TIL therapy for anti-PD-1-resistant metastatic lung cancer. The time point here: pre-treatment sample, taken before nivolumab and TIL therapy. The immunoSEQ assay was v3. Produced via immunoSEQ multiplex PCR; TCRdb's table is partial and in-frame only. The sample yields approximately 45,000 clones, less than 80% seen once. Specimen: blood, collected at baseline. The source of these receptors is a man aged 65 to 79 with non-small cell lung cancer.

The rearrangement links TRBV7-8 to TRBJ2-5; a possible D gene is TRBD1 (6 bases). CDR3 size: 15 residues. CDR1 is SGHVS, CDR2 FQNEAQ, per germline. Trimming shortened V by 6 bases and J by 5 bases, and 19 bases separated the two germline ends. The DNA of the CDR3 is TGTGCCAGCAGAAGAAACAGGGAGTTGGGGGAGACCCAGTACTTC. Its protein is CASRRNRELGETQYF.

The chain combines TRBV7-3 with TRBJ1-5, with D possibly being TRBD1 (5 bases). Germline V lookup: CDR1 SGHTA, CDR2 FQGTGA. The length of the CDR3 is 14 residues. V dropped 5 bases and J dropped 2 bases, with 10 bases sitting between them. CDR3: CASSRGGGNQPQHF. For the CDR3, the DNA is TGTGCCAGCAGCCGGGGAGGGGGCAATCAGCCCCAGCATTTT. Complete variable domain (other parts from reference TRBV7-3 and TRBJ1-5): GAGVSQTPSNKVTEKGKYVELRCDPISGHTALYWYRQSLGQGPEFLIYFQGTGAADDSGLPNDRFFAVRPEGSVSTLKIQRTERGDSAVYLCASSRGGGNQPQHFGDGTRLSIL.

The CDR3 nucleotides are TGTGCCAGCAGCTTGAGTAGCGGGAGAGTTGGAGATACGCAGTATTTT. It specifies CASSLSSGRVGDTQYF. This rearrangement joins TRBV7-9 to TRBJ2-3; 9 bases align to TRBD2. Trimming took 3 bases from V and 5 from J; bases not matched to a gene: 9. The CDR3 totals 16 residues. Germline values: CDR1 SEHNR, CDR2 FQNEAQ (reference sequence).

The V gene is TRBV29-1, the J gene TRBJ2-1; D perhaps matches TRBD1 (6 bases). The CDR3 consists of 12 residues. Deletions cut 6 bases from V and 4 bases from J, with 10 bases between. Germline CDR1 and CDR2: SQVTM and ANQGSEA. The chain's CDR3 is CSVNRDYNEQFF. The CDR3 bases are TGCAGCGTCAACAGGGATTACAATGAGCAGTTCTTC.

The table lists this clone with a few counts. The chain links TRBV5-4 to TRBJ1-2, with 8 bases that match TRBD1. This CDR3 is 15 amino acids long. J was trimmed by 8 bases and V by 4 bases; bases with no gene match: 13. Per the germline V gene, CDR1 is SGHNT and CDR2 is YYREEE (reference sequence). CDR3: CASSPGTQGALGYTF. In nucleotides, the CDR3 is TGTGCCAGCAGCCCCGGAACCCAGGGGGCGTTGGGCTACACCTTC.

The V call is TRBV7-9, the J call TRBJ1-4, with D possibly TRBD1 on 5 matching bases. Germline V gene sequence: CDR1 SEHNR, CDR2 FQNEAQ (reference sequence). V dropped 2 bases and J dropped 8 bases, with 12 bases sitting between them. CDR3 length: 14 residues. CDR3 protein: CASSLNRLEEKLFF. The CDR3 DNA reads TGTGCCAGCAGCTTAAACAGGTTAGAGGAAAAACTGTTTTTT.

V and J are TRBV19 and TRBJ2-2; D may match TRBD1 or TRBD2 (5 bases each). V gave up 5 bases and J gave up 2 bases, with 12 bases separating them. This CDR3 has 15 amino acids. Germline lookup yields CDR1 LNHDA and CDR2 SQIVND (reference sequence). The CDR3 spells CASSSGRQNTGELFF. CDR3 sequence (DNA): TGTGCCAGTAGTTCGGGACGGCAAAACACCGGGGAGCTGTTTTTT.

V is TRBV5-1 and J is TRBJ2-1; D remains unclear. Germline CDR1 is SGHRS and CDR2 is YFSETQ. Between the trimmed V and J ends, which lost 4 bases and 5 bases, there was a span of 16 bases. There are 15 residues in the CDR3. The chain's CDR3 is CASSKLSRQNNEQFF. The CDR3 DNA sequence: TGCGCCAGCAGCAAGTTGAGTCGTCAAAACAATGAGCAGTTCTTC.

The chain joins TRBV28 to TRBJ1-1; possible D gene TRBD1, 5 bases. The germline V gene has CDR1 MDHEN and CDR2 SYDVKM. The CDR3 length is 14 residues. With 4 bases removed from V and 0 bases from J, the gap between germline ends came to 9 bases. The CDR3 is CASSYGTVNTEAFF. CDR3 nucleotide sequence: TGTGCCAGCAGTTACGGGACGGTGAACACTGAAGCTTTCTTT.

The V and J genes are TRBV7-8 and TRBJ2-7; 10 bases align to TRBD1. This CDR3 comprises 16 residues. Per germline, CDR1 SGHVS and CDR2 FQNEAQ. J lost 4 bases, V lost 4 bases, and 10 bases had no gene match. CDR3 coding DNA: TGTGCCAGCAGCTATACTGGGACAGGGGACATGTACGAGCAGTACTTC. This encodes CASSYTGTGDMYEQYF.

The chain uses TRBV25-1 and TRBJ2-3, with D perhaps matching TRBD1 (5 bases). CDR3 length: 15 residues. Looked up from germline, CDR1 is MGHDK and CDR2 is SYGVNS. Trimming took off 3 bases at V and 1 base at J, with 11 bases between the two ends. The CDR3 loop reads CASSDRTGGTDTQYF. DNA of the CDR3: TGTGCCAGCAGTGATAGAACAGGAGGCACAGATACGCAGTATTTT.

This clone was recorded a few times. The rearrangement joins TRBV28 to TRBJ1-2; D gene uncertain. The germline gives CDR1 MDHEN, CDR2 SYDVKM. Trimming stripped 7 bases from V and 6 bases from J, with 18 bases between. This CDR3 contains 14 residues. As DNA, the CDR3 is TGTGCCAGCATAGCGGGTCCCGTGGGGAATGGCTACACCTTC. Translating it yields CASIAGPVGNGYTF.

The CDR3 nucleotides are TGTGCCAGCAGTGAATTTGGGGACAGGGGGTACTATGGCTACACCTTC. It codes for CASSEFGDRGYYGYTF. The chain is built from TRBV6-1 and TRBJ1-2, with 11 bases identical to TRBD1. The CDR3 loop spans 16 amino acids. V lost 2 bases to trimming and J lost 3 bases; unmatched junction nucleotides: 5. Germline V gene data show CDR1 as MNHNS and CDR2 as SASEGT.

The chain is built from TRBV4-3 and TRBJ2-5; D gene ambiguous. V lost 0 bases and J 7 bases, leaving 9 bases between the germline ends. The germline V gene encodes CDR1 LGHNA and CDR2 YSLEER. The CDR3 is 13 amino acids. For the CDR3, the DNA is TGCGCCAGCAGCCAAGATCAGTGGGGGACCCAGTACTTC. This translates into CASSQDQWGTQYF.

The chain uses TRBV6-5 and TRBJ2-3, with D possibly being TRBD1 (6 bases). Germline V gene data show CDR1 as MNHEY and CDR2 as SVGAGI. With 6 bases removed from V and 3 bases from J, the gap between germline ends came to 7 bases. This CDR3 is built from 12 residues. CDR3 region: CASSQGTDTQYF. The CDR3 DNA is TGTGCCAGCAGCCAGGGGACAGATACGCAGTATTTT.

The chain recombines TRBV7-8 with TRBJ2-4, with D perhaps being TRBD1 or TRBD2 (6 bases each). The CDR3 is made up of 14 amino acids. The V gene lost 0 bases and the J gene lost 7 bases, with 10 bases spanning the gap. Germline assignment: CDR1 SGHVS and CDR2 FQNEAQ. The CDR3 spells CASSLAGGANIQYF. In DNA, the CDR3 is TGTGCCAGCAGCTTAGCGGGGGGCGCGAACATTCAGTACTTC.

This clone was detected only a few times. CDR3 loop: CASGKPSTDTQYF. CDR3 bases: TGTGCCAGCGGAAAACCCAGCACAGATACGCAGTATTTT. The V and J genes are TRBV6-5 and TRBJ2-3; no definite D call. This CDR3 region has 13 residues. The germline gives CDR1 MNHEY, CDR2 SVGAGI. V was trimmed by 8 bases and J by 0 bases, leaving 9 bases between them.

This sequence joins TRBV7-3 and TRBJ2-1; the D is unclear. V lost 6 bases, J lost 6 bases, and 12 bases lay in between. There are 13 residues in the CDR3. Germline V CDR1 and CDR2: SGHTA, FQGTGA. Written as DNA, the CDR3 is TGTGCCAGCAGACCGACGTCGAGCAATGAGCAGTTCTTC. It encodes CASRPTSSNEQFF.

The CDR3 coding sequence is TGTGCCAGTAGTCCTCTGACAGGAGGGGCACAAGAGACCCAGTACTTC. Amino acids: CASSPLTGGAQETQYF. V usage is TRBV19 and J usage is TRBJ2-5; D is possibly TRBD1 or TRBD2 (6 bases each). The CDR3 is 16 amino acids. V was pared by 5 bases and J by 2 bases, with 18 bases between. Germline V CDR1 and CDR2: LNHDA, SQIVND (reference sequence).

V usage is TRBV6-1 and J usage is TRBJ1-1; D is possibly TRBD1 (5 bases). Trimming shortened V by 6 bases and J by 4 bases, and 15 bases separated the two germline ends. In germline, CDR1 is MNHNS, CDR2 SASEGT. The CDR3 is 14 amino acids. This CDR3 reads CASRKDQGLTEAFF. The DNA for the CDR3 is TGTGCCAGCAGGAAGGATCAGGGACTCACTGAAGCTTTCTTT.

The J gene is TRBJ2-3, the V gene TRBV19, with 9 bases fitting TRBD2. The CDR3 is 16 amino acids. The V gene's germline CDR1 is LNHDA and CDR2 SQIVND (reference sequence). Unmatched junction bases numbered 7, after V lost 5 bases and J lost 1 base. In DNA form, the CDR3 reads TGTGCCAGTAGTTCCTGGGCTAGCGGGGGCACAGATACGCAGTATTTT. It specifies CASSSWASGGTDTQYF.

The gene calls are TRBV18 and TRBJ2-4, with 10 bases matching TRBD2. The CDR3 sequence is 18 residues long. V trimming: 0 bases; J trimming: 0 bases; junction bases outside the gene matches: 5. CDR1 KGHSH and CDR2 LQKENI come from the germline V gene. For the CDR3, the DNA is TGTGCCAGCTCACCACCCTTACTAGCGGGACTAGCCAAAAACATTCAGTACTTC. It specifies CASSPPLLAGLAKNIQYF.

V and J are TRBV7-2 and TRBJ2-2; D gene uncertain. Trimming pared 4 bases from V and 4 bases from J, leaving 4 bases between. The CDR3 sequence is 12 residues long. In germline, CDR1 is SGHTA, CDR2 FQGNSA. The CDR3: CASSWVTGELFF. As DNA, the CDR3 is TGTGCCAGCAGCTGGGTCACCGGGGAGCTGTTTTTT.